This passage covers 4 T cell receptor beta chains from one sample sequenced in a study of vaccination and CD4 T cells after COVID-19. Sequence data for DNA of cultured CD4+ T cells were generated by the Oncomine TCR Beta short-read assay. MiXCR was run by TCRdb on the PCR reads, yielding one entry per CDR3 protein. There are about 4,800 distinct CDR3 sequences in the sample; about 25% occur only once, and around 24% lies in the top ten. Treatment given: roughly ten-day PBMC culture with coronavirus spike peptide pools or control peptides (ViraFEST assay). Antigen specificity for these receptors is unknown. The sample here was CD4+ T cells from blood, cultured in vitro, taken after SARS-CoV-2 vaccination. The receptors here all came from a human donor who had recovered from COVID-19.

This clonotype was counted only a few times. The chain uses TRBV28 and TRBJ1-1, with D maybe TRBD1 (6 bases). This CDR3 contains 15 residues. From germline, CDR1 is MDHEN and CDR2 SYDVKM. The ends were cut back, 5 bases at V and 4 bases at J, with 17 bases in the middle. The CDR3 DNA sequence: TGTGCCAGCAGTGTTCCCATGGGGGGCCCCACTGAAGCTTTCTTT. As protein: CASSVPMGGPTEAFF.

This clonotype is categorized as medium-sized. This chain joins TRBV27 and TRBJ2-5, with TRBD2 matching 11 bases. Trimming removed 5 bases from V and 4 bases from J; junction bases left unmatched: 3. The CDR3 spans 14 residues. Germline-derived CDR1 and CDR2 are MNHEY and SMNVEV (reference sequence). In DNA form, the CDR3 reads TGTGCCAGCAGTCCCGGGACTAGCGGAGAGACCCAGTACTTC. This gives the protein CASSPGTSGETQYF.

The CDR3 bases are TGCAGCGTTGACGGTCGGCAGGGGCGGGGGAACGAGCAGTACTTC. Amino acids: CSVDGRQGRGNEQYF. The rearrangement uses TRBV29-1 and TRBJ2-7, with D possibly TRBD2 on 7 matching bases. V dropped 3 bases and J dropped 5 bases, with 20 bases sitting between them. The CDR3 covers 15 residues. In germline, CDR1 is SQVTM, CDR2 ANQGSEA.

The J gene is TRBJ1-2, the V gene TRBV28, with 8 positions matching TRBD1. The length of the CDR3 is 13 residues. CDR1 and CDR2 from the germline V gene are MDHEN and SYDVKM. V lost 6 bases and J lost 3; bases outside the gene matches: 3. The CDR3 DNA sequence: TGTGCCAGCAGCCGGGACAGGTACTATGGCTACACCTTC. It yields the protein CASSRDRYYGYTF.